The clone carrying this T cell receptor (beta chain) occurred a few times. Its antigen is not known. The sample comes from a study of response to subunit inactivated influenza vaccine. General observations from the study: That few new T cells are recruited by each seasonal influenza vaccination was the authors' suggestion.

This CDR3 has 12 residues. Trimming at V came to 6 bases and at J to 5 bases, leaving 4 bases not matched to a gene. Germline V gives CDR1 SQVTM, CDR2 ANQGSEA. In TCRdb, the RT-PCR reads were re-called with MiXCR into one record per CDR3 protein. The table includes 700,000 to 800,000 distinct CDR3 sequences, roughly 18% detected once. This TCR derives from a man aged 50 to 59 who received an inactivated influenza vaccine. The material was PBMCs from blood, obtained 5 to 6 days after vaccination. The gene calls are TRBV29-1 and TRBJ1-2; TRBD1 agrees at 9 bases. The CDR3 here is CSVAGTGYGYTF. CDR3 DNA: TGCAGCGTGGCCGGGACAGGGTATGGCTACACCTTC.